The 6 T cell receptor beta chains given below trace back to one sample, sequenced in a study of beta chain features in type 1 diabetes. Study observations and caveats: Shortening of TCRB CDR3s, moderate but significant, appeared in all four CD4+ subsets of Type 1 diabetes patients.

Their antigens remain unidentified. The study reverse transcribed the entire isolated RNA, so it sequenced expressed TCRB transcripts. Method: immunoSEQ multiplex PCR; TCRdb's copy keeps in-frame clones and lacks some. This sample has roughly 700,000 clones, with about an eighth found just once. Material for sequencing was naive CD4+ T cells from blood. These receptor sequences come from a man between 18 and 29 years old with type 1 diabetes.

The rearrangement joins TRBV28 to TRBJ2-4; D gene unclear. CDR1 is MDHEN and CDR2 is SYDVKM in the germline V gene. The ends were cut back, 6 bases at V and 10 bases at J, with 16 bases in the middle. The length of the CDR3 is 13 residues. The CDR3 here is CASSQDFFGIQYF. As DNA, the CDR3 is TGTGCCAGCAGCCAGGATTTTTTTGGAATTCAGTACTTC.

V gene TRBV5-1 combines with J gene TRBJ2-3; a possible D gene is TRBD1 (7 bases). CDR1 and CDR2 (germline): SGHRS, YFSETQ. Trimming left V 6 bases short and J 3 bases short, with 17 bases between. The CDR3 length is 15 residues. The CDR3 sequence: CASTEAPGGTDTQYF. The CDR3 region has the DNA TGCGCCAGCACCGAAGCCCCAGGGGGGACAGATACGCAGTATTTT.

J is TRBJ1-3 and V is TRBV10-3, with a weak D call TRBD1 (5 bases). The CDR3 runs to 13 residues. V lost 4 bases, J lost 4 bases, and 8 bases lay in between. CDR1 is ENHRY, CDR2 SYGVKD, per germline. The CDR3 bases are TGTGCCATCAGTGGGGGGTTAGGAAACACCATATATTTT. This encodes CAISGGLGNTIYF.

This clone appeared a few times. The chain couples TRBV7-9 to TRBJ2-3, with D perhaps TRBD2 (7 bases). The germline gives CDR1 SEHNR, CDR2 FQNEAQ (reference sequence). This CDR3 region has 15 residues. V lost 1 base and J 3 bases, leaving 11 bases between the germline ends. CDR3 nucleotide sequence: TGTGCCAGCAGCTTAGACAGGGAGGGGACAGATACGCAGTATTTT. As protein: CASSLDREGTDTQYF.

The gene calls are TRBV6-5 and TRBJ2-5, with 9 bases fitting TRBD1. V was clipped by 6 bases and J by 3 bases; unmatched bases: 5. Germline V gives CDR1 MNHEY, CDR2 SVGAGI. The CDR3 is 14 residues long. Written as DNA, the CDR3 is TGTGCCAGCAGCCCCGGGGACAGGGAAGAGACCCAGTACTTC. Translating it yields CASSPGDREETQYF.

This clone was detected only a few times. The genes are TRBV7-2 and TRBJ2-7, with D perhaps TRBD1 (6 bases). Germline assignment: CDR1 SGHTA and CDR2 FQGNSA. V lost 0 bases and J 7 bases, leaving 16 bases between the germline ends. There are 15 residues in the CDR3. CDR3: CASSLAYRVPREQYF. Written as DNA, the CDR3 is TGTGCCAGCAGCTTAGCGTACAGGGTCCCTAGGGAGCAGTACTTC.